Listed below are T cell receptor beta chains from one sample, sequenced in a study of control samples from healthy donors and cancer patients. The protocol was immunoSEQ multiplex PCR, while the TCRdb copy is restricted to in-frame clones and leaves out a portion. The data contain 50,000 or so clones, approximately 95% of them singletons. Sequenced sample: blood. These receptors all stem from a woman between 18 and 30 years old in good health. Each CDR3 is given with its conserved first and last residue. A D gene is named only where the DNA matches it firmly. Size is stated for part of the rows, as once, few or many counts, or as a class when the clone is expanded.

d_call: -; clone_size: -; v_call: TRBV11-2; j_call: TRBJ2-3; cdr3_nt: TGTGCCAGCAGCTCACTGGGGCTAACGTATTTT; cdr3_aa: CASSSLGLTYF
d_call: TRBD1; clone_size: -; v_call: TRBV5-4; j_call: TRBJ1-6; cdr3_nt: TGTGCCAGCAGCTTGGAAGGGACAGGGATCCCACCCCTCCACTTT; cdr3_aa: CASSLEGTGIPPLHF
d_call: -; clone_size: -; v_call: TRBV29-1; j_call: TRBJ1-1; cdr3_nt: TGCAGCGCTGGGGTAAACACTGAAGCTTTCTTT; cdr3_aa: CSAGVNTEAFF
d_call: -; clone_size: -; v_call: TRBV29-1; j_call: TRBJ2-2; cdr3_nt: TGCAGCGTTGAAGACCTTCTAACCGGGGAGCTGTTTTTT; cdr3_aa: CSVEDLLTGELFF
d_call: -; clone_size: -; v_call: TRBV7-6; j_call: TRBJ2-1; cdr3_nt: TGTGCCAGCAGCTTCTCACAGTCCTACAATGAGCAGTTCTTC; cdr3_aa: CASSFSQSYNEQFF
d_call: TRBD1; clone_size: -; v_call: TRBV5-8; j_call: TRBJ1-2; cdr3_nt: TGTGCCAGCAGCTCAGGGGGCTACTATGGCTACACCTTC; cdr3_aa: CASSSGGYYGYTF
d_call: -; clone_size: -; v_call: TRBV28; j_call: TRBJ2-7; cdr3_nt: TGTGCCAGCAGTTTTTCCGGGGTCCCCTACGAGCAGTACTTC; cdr3_aa: CASSFSGVPYEQYF
d_call: -; clone_size: once; v_call: TRBV5-6; j_call: TRBJ1-4; cdr3_nt: TGTGCCAGCAGCTTGATAGGGACTCAAGGCGGAAATGAAAAACTGTTTTTT; cdr3_aa: CASSLIGTQGGNEKLFF
d_call: -; clone_size: once; v_call: TRBV30; j_call: TRBJ2-3; cdr3_nt: TGTGCCTGGAGTGTAACGGATACGCAGTATTTT; cdr3_aa: CAWSVTDTQYF
d_call: TRBD1; clone_size: -; v_call: TRBV28; j_call: TRBJ1-4; cdr3_nt: TGTGCCAGCAGTTCCCCGGACAGGGAGGGCGAAAAACTGTTTTTT; cdr3_aa: CASSSPDREGEKLFF
d_call: -; clone_size: -; v_call: TRBV29-1; j_call: TRBJ2-3; cdr3_nt: TGCAGCGTTGGAGGGACGGGATCATATACGCAGTATTTT; cdr3_aa: CSVGGTGSYTQYF
d_call: -; clone_size: -; v_call: TRBV18; j_call: TRBJ1-5; cdr3_nt: TGTGCCAGCTCATCTCAGGGGTGGTATGTCAATCAGCCCCAGCATTTT; cdr3_aa: CASSSQGWYVNQPQHF
d_call: -; clone_size: -; v_call: TRBV4-2; j_call: TRBJ1-2; cdr3_nt: TGTGCCAGCAGCCAAGATCTACGACAGGCCGTCTATGGCTACACCTTC; cdr3_aa: CASSQDLRQAVYGYTF
d_call: -; clone_size: -; v_call: TRBV3-1/TRBV3-2; j_call: TRBJ1-4; cdr3_nt: TGTGCCAGCAGCCATAGGTTAGGGGACTATGAAAAACTGTTTTTT; cdr3_aa: CASSHRLGDYEKLFF
d_call: -; clone_size: -; v_call: TRBV4-1; j_call: TRBJ1-2; cdr3_nt: TGCGCCAGCAGCCAAGAACAGGGTGGCTACACCTTC; cdr3_aa: CASSQEQGGYTF
d_call: -; clone_size: -; v_call: TRBV7-3; j_call: TRBJ2-3; cdr3_nt: TGTGCCAGCAGCTTAGAGGGAACCCTCACAGATACGCAGTATTTT; cdr3_aa: CASSLEGTLTDTQYF
d_call: TRBD2; clone_size: -; v_call: TRBV9; j_call: TRBJ2-7; cdr3_nt: TGTGCCAGCAGCGTGGGTAGCGGGGGGGTCTACGAGCAGTACTTC; cdr3_aa: CASSVGSGGVYEQYF